These 8 T cell receptor beta chains were sequenced from one sample in a study of blood T cell repertoires in COVID-19. Data came from immunoSEQ multiplex PCR; TCRdb stores just in-frame clones and leaves some out. The sample includes some 97,000 clones, around four fifths seen only once; the top ten take roughly a third. Sequencing input: peripheral blood. The receptors derive from a man in his sixties or seventies with active or convalescent COVID-19.

This chain connects TRBV3-1 (or the pseudogene TRBV3-2) to TRBJ2-7, with TRBD1 identical over 10 bases. The CDR3 is 17 residues long. The germline gives CDR1 LGHDT, CDR2 YNNKEL (reference sequence). Germline trimming cut 1 base from V and 4 bases from J; bases unmatched to any gene: 10. In DNA form, the CDR3 reads TGTGCCAGCAGCCAAGCCGCCCCCGGGACAGGGGCGTACGAGCAGTACTTC. Protein: CASSQAAPGTGAYEQYF.

V gene TRBV6-5 combines with J gene TRBJ1-1, with TRBD1 identical over 9 bases. CDR1 and CDR2 from the germline V gene are MNHEY and SVGAGI. The CDR3 totals 15 residues. The junction had 4 bases not matched to a gene; V was cut back by 0 bases and J by 5 bases. The CDR3 reads CASSYSTGGKTEAFF. Here the CDR3 DNA reads TGTGCCAGCAGTTACTCGACAGGGGGAAAAACTGAAGCTTTCTTT.

The rearrangement links TRBV7-2 to TRBJ2-7, with 8 bases identical to TRBD2. The CDR3 sequence is 17 residues long. V shed 5 bases, J shed 5 bases, and the junction held 17 bases outside the gene matches. Germline CDR1 SGHTA, CDR2 FQGNSA. Here the CDR3 reads CASSPDAAGGFWDEQYF. CDR3 coding DNA: TGTGCCAGCAGCCCCGACGCGGCGGGAGGTTTTTGGGACGAGCAGTACTTC. Supplemented by reference TRBV7-2 and TRBJ2-7, the full variable domain reads GAGVSQSPSNKVTEKGKDVELRCDPISGHTALYWYRQSLGQGLEFLIYFQGNSAPDKSGLPSDRFSAERTGGSVSTLTIQRTQQEDSAVYLCASSPDAAGGFWDEQYFGPGTRLTVT.

The chain joins TRBV7-6 to TRBJ2-7, with a tentative D call TRBD2 (7 bases). Trimming took 5 bases from V and 4 from J, leaving 21 bases between them. The length of the CDR3 is 16 residues. The germline V gene has CDR1 SGHVS and CDR2 FNYEAQ. The CDR3 DNA sequence: TGTGCCAGCAGCACCAAAGCGGGGACAACTGATTACGAGCAGTACTTC. Translated, it gives CASSTKAGTTDYEQYF.

The chain couples TRBV18 to TRBJ1-1; D remains ambiguous. The length of the CDR3 is 15 residues. V was shortened by 0 bases and J by 7 bases, with 15 bases between the two germline ends. The germline V gene has CDR1 KGHSH and CDR2 LQKENI. For the CDR3, the DNA is TGTGCCAGCTCACCACCGGCACCATCCGTCGATGAAGCTTTCTTT. Protein product: CASSPPAPSVDEAFF.

This chain joins TRBV29-1 and TRBJ2-7; perhaps TRBD1 as D (6 bases). In germline, CDR1 is SQVTM, CDR2 ANQGSEA. With 3 bases removed from V and 3 bases from J, the gap between germline ends came to 6 bases. This CDR3 is built from 11 residues. For the CDR3, the DNA is TGCAGCGTTGAGGACAGCTACGAGCAGTACTTC. It codes for CSVEDSYEQYF.

This chain joins TRBV5-6 and TRBJ2-2; TRBD1 matches 7 bases. Germline V gene lookup returns CDR1 SGHDT and CDR2 YYEEEE. Trimming cost V 0 bases and J 6 bases; bases outside gene matches: 5. The CDR3 covers 15 residues. This chain's CDR3 is CASSLASGQAGELFF. The CDR3, as DNA: TGTGCCAGCAGCTTGGCCTCTGGACAGGCCGGGGAGCTGTTTTTT.

This clone showed up just a few times. In DNA form, the CDR3 reads TGTGCCAGCAGCCTTAACTACGAGCAGTACTTC. Its translation: CASSLNYEQYF. The chain uses TRBV7-8 and TRBJ2-7; D gene unclear. The CDR3 is 11 residues long. V was cut by 5 bases and J by 3 bases, with 5 bases left in between. Germline CDR1 is SGHVS and CDR2 is FQNEAQ.